A single sample gave rise to the 16 T cell receptor beta chains below, sequenced in a study of a mutant IDH1 vaccine in newly diagnosed glioma. The time point: week 47, end of study. Doses consisted of 300 ug of mutant IDH1 20-mer peptide each, paired with topical imiquimod. The method was immunoSEQ multiplex PCR; TCRdb's version includes in-frame clones alone and lacks a portion of them. The sample consists of fewer than 85,000 clones, approximately 75% of them appearing once. The antigens of these receptors remain unknown. This sample comprised PBMCs, obtained from a glioma patient whose treatment included an IDH1 peptide vaccine. The receptors derive from a man in his forties or fifties with glioma.

The chain employs TRBV27 and TRBJ2-2, with a possible D match to TRBD2 (7 bases). Germline CDR1 reads MNHEY; CDR2 reads SMNVEV (reference sequence). Trimming removed 2 bases at V and 3 bases at J, with 22 bases between. The CDR3 loop spans 19 amino acids. CDR3 in amino acids: CASSLIGGAGVRYTGELFF. In DNA, the CDR3 is TGTGCCAGCAGTTTAATTGGGGGGGCCGGGGTCCGTTACACCGGGGAGCTGTTTTTT.

This rearrangement joins TRBV7-2 to TRBJ1-6, with no clear D. The CDR3 spans 11 residues. V lost 2 bases and J lost 7, with 0 bases in between. In germline, CDR1 is SGHTA, CDR2 FQGNSA. CDR3 nucleotides: TGTGCCAGCAGCTTAAATTCACCCCTCCACTTT. Protein sequence: CASSLNSPLHF.

The CDR3 DNA sequence: TGCGCCAGCAGCCAAGTTCCCAGCTACACTGAAGCTTTCTTT. Its protein is CASSQVPSYTEAFF. The rearrangement links TRBV4-3 to TRBJ1-1; D is unresolved. Trimming removed 1 base from V and 3 bases from J, with 9 bases in between. This CDR3 is built from 14 residues. Germline V gene data show CDR1 as LGHNA and CDR2 as YSLEER.

V usage is TRBV11-2 and J usage is TRBJ1-4; no definite D call. The CDR3 length is 15 residues. The V end lost 5 bases, the J end lost 0 bases, and 10 bases lay between the germline ends. Germline CDR1 and CDR2: SGHAT and FQNNGV. The CDR3 sequence: CASSPGPTTNEKLFF. The CDR3 nucleotides read TGTGCCAGCAGCCCCGGGCCAACAACTAATGAAAAACTGTTTTTT. The variable domain in full, with the rest retrieved from reference TRBV11-2 and TRBJ1-4, is EAGVAQSPRYKIIEKRQSVAFWCNPISGHATLYWYQQILGQGPKLLIQFQNNGVVDDSQLPKDRFSAERLKGVDSTLKIQPAKLEDSAVYLCASSPGPTTNEKLFFGSGTQLSVL.

This rearrangement joins TRBV11-2 to TRBJ1-1; D ambiguous. The length of the CDR3 is 15 residues. V lost 5 bases and J 9 bases, leaving 22 bases between the germline ends. Germline-derived CDR1 and CDR2 are SGHAT and FQNNGV. DNA of the CDR3: TGTGCCAGCAGCATCCCCCGAGGAATCTCAAGGAAAGCTTTCTTT. It encodes CASSIPRGISRKAFF.

V is TRBV28 and J is TRBJ1-1; no reliable D call. The CDR3 is made up of 14 amino acids. V was trimmed by 5 bases and J by 0 bases, leaving 10 bases between them. The germline V gene encodes CDR1 MDHEN and CDR2 SYDVKM. The CDR3 loop is CASSQEPLNTEAFF. As DNA, the CDR3 is TGTGCCAGCAGTCAGGAACCCCTGAACACTGAAGCTTTCTTT.

This chain uses TRBV6-5 with TRBJ2-7, with D perhaps matching TRBD1 (6 bases). The CDR3 totals 15 residues. The ends were cut back, 0 bases at V and 4 bases at J, with 13 bases in the middle. Germline assignment: CDR1 MNHEY and CDR2 SVGAGI. In DNA form, the CDR3 reads TGTGCCAGCAGTTACTCAGGGGGAGAAGATTACGAGCAGTACTTC. Translation: CASSYSGGEDYEQYF.

This chain links TRBV5-4 with TRBJ2-1; 12 nucleotides align to TRBD2. V lost 2 bases to trimming and J lost 0 bases; unmatched junction nucleotides: 9. CDR1 and CDR2 from the germline V gene are SGHNT and YYREEE (reference sequence). The CDR3 runs to 19 residues. This chain's CDR3 is CASSFKRTSGVSSYNEQFF. CDR3 DNA sequence: TGTGCCAGCAGCTTTAAGAGGACTAGCGGGGTTAGCTCCTACAATGAGCAGTTCTTC.

The rearrangement uses TRBV7-3 and TRBJ2-1, with D unresolved. The CDR3 extends over 12 amino acids. Trimming shortened V by 2 bases and J by 9 bases, and 8 bases separated the two germline ends. Germline CDR1 and CDR2: SGHTA and FQGTGA. The CDR3 nucleotides read TGTGCCAGCAGCTTACAGGCCGGTGAGCAGTTCTTC. Amino acids: CASSLQAGEQFF.

This clone was observed a few times. V and J are TRBV2 and TRBJ1-5; D might be TRBD1 (6 bases). Trimming cost V 1 base and J 11 bases, with 15 bases left between them. The CDR3 totals 14 residues. Germline loops: CDR1 SNHLY, CDR2 FYNNEI. CDR3 sequence (DNA): TGTGCCAGCAGTGAAGAAGTTAGGGACAAGGCCCAGCATTTT. Protein: CASSEEVRDKAQHF.

The rearrangement uses TRBV27 and TRBJ2-1; no definite D call. CDR3 length: 11 amino acids. The germline V and J ends were trimmed by 0 bases and 9 bases, with 3 bases remaining between them. CDR1 is MNHEY, CDR2 SMNVEV, per germline (reference sequence). The CDR3 region is CASSLSSEQFF. The CDR3 nucleotides read TGTGCCAGCAGTTTATCGAGTGAGCAGTTCTTC.

The genes are TRBV15 and TRBJ2-3; D is tentatively TRBD1 or TRBD2 (5 bases each). From germline, CDR1 is LNHNV and CDR2 YYDKDF (reference sequence). V was trimmed by 0 bases and J by 2 bases, leaving 12 bases between them. This CDR3 has 16 amino acids. The CDR3 protein is CATSRDKPGTTDTQYF. In nucleotides, the CDR3 is TGTGCCACCAGCAGAGATAAGCCAGGGACCACAGATACGCAGTATTTT.

This chain connects TRBV11-2 to TRBJ2-5; D is ambiguous. The V end was cut by 5 bases, the J end by 1 base, with 14 bases between. The CDR3 has 15 residues. From germline, CDR1 is SGHAT and CDR2 FQNNGV. The CDR3 nucleotides read TGTGCCAGCAGCGAAGAATGGCAGCTCCAAGAGACCCAGTACTTC. Its protein is CASSEEWQLQETQYF.

The genes are TRBV4-2 and TRBJ2-1; 7 bases fit TRBD1. The germline CDR1 and CDR2 sequences are LGHNA and YNFKEQ. CDR3 size: 16 residues. Unmatched junction bases numbered 11, after V lost 0 bases and J lost 9 bases. CDR3 in amino acids: CASSQEGTATGSEQFF. CDR3 sequence (DNA): TGTGCCAGCAGCCAAGAGGGGACAGCCACGGGCAGTGAGCAGTTCTTC.

A single count supports this clone. The chain has TRBV5-5 and TRBJ2-7; D is tentatively TRBD1 or TRBD2 (5 bases each). This CDR3 contains 13 residues. CDR1 and CDR2 from the germline V gene are SGHKS and YYEKEE (reference sequence). V was cut by 4 bases and J by 1 base, with 9 bases left in between. In nucleotides, the CDR3 is TGTGCCAGCAGCCCGTGGGGGTCCTACGAGCAGTACTTC. Protein: CASSPWGSYEQYF.

The rearrangement joins TRBV7-2 to TRBJ1-6; D unclear. V lost 2 bases and J lost 7, with 9 bases in between. Germline assignment: CDR1 SGHTA and CDR2 FQGNSA. This CDR3 has 14 amino acids. CDR3 loop: CASSLTRANSPLHF. DNA of the CDR3: TGTGCCAGCAGCTTAACCAGAGCGAATTCACCCCTCCACTTT.